What follows describes a single T cell receptor beta chain. Its recognized antigen is unknown. No much larger clone is present one base from it, and per-base qualities are unavailable. From each donor, a single peripheral blood sample of 95 to 150 mL on average was drawn into heparinised tubes. Using a panel that included CD45RO, CCR7, CD25, CD127, CD95 and CD27, naive, central memory, regulatory and stem cell-like memory CD4+ T cells were sorted on a BD FACSAria II. Purity was above 95% for every sorted population. Right away, PBMCs were isolated by Lymphoprep density gradient centrifugation and were stained directly, with no culture step. To minimize batch effects, samples were stained and sorted in pairs, one healthy donor with one patient per experiment. There are 16 amino acids in the CDR3, from cysteine to phenylalanine inclusive. Only the CDR3 DNA stays, 48 bases, in frame from base 1. From a lookup of the germline V gene (reference sequence), CDR1 and CDR2 are MNHNY and SVGAGI. Unmatched junction bases come to 4, with V trimmed by 2 bases and J by 0 bases.

These data come from a study of beta chain features in type 1 diabetes (dated by TCRdb to 2017 to 2018). With respect to the entire study: Mean age, gender distribution, total cell number and subset yield were not different between patients and healthy donors. A total of over 90,000,000 sorted cells were examined across all samples, and a strong correlation was observed between cell number per subset and RNA yield. The study compared TCRB repertoires of sorted circulating CD4+ T cell subsets between recently diagnosed type 1 diabetes patients and matched healthy donors. Regulatory and stem cell-like memory subsets were obtained from only 8 patients and roughly eight healthy donors, while naive and central memory subsets were obtained from all 30 or so donors. Broad study findings and their caveats: Sequencing cDNA rather than genomic DNA could over-represent highly expressing activated cells, although activation and CD3 levels did not differ between groups. Shorter templates might have been favored by PCR, but patient and control samples were amplified and corrected together, so both groups would have been affected equally by any skew. Naive, central memory and regulatory TCRB repertoires appeared to be more similar among patients than among healthy donors. A moderate but significant shortening of TCRB CDR3 length was observed in type 1 diabetes patients in all four CD4+ subsets. Only small numbers of individuals were included in the HLA sub-analyses, which left unresolved whether HLA type had any influence on TCRB rearrangement. At VDJ recombination sites, patients with type 1 diabetes made fewer insertions and deleted more nucleotides, a pattern implying thymic rearrangement abnormalities.

The High Capacity cDNA Reverse Transcription Kit was used to reverse transcribe all of the isolated RNA, meaning that expressed TCRB transcripts were what got sequenced. Deep immunoSEQ sequencing was applied to naive, central memory and regulatory T cell samples, giving an average of about 3.8 million total reads per sample. After sorted cells were lysed in RLT buffer, RNA was extracted with DNase-treated RNeasy Micro or Mini kits, with the choice depending on cell number. Each cell subset was processed separately to prevent cross-contamination, with patient and healthy donor samples processed together. The immunoSEQ multiplex PCR was used to amplify TCRB sequences from cDNA, generating 87-bp fragments that spanned the CDR3 region. Sequencing of the amplicons was performed on the Illumina HiSeq platform. In the paper's pipeline: PCR bias was computationally corrected using synthetic template baselines, reads within Hamming distance 2 were collapsed, and singletons that could not be merged were discarded. Reads were aligned against IMGT to assign V, D and J genes, CDR3 length and insertions or deletions at six rearrangement sites. Within each subset, clonotype counts were normalized to the number of sorted cells before true diversity and Gini coefficients were calculated with the tcR R package. Repertoire sharing was quantified using the overlap coefficient calculated on TCRB nucleotide sequences. As a proxy for the pre-selection repertoire, out-of-frame TCRB sequences from naive cells were analyzed. TCRdb carries this immuneACCESS record with in-frame sequences only. Its versions omit some clonotypes, under half of them owing to an unresolved V gene in the studies checked, with the rest unexplained. That table furnishes V, J and clone size, whereas the DNA furnished D and trimming. Across this sample there are over 700,000 clones, with roughly 15% seen only once. The ten largest clones represent 0.02% to 0.03% of the sample.

The TCR was taken from a young woman in good health. What was sequenced was naive CD4+ T cells from blood. Read against the paper, the sample's cell subset or site label means: true naive CD4+ T cells. Here the chain combines TRBV6-6 and TRBJ2-1; 7 junctional bases match TRBD2. The nucleotides read TGTGCCAGCAGTTACGGGGGGGAAAGCTCCTACAATGAGCAGTTCTTC. Translated, it reads CASSYGGESSYNEQFF.